This T cell receptor beta chain comes out of a study of blood T cell repertoires in COVID-19. Study in general: The study drew acute and convalescent COVID-19 samples from the United States, Italy and Spain. Sources were T cells, B-cell-depleted T cells, or PBMCs; the material itself was cDNA or gDNA.

Under the authors' procedure: Amplified reference gene primers provided the basis for estimating nucleated cell counts. Some clones are missing from TCRdb's copy, which holds only in-frame ones; the method was immunoSEQ multiplex PCR. V, J and clone size are taken as reported in that table, and D and trimming were inferred from the DNA itself. The table records around 65,000 clones, less than 85% of them present only once. This TCR derives from a man older than 75 with active COVID-19. The sequencing sample was made of peripheral blood.

CDR3 sequence (DNA): TGTGCCAGCAGTTCCCGGGGGGGCGAAGGTGGAAACACCATATATTTT. This gives the protein CASSSRGGEGGNTIYF. V is TRBV27 and J is TRBJ1-3; TRBD1 might be the D (6 bases). Trimming took off 4 bases at V and 3 bases at J, with 16 bases between the two ends. Germline V gene data show CDR1 as MNHEY and CDR2 as SMNVEV (reference sequence). The CDR3 is 16 amino acids.